A single sample gave rise to the 32 T cell receptor beta chains below, sequenced in a study of T cells in Graves' hyperthyroidism and ophthalmopathy (dated 2019 in TCRdb). Libraries were built with multiplex PCR. Sequencing relied on an Illumina HiSeq 2000. Amplification of TCR beta CDR3 regions was carried out from RNA transcripts. The TCR CDR3 was subjected to a first round of RT-PCR using the HTBI primer set and the Qiagen OneStep RT-PCR kit. Starting from the raw public reads, TCRdb applied fastp trimming at Q25, assembled clones with MiXCR and retained in-frame beta chains. CDR3 protein duplicates are merged, each entry listing the most common genes and DNA. The sample yields around 570,000 distinct CDR3 sequences; approximately 20% were counted once. The top ten clones comprise roughly 50% of the sample. The sequenced sample was blood. These receptors all stem from a man aged 40-55 years with Graves' ophthalmopathy.

This clonotype was counted many times. The V call is TRBV3-1, the J call TRBJ2-1, with a weak D call TRBD2 (6 bases). The CDR3 covers 14 residues. Germline V gene data show CDR1 as LGHDT and CDR2 as YNNKEL (reference sequence). The V end lost 0 bases, the J end lost 7 bases, and 10 bases lay between the germline ends. The CDR3 loop reads CASSQEVGRNEQFF. The DNA for the CDR3 is TGTGCCAGCAGCCAAGAGGTAGGGAGGAATGAGCAGTTCTTC.

Note on this clonotype: Germline is not matched at one junction end, which may reflect a read error. The CDR3 region has the DNA TGTGCCAGCAGCCCCTGGGGGGGGAGTGGGGGGAATGAGCAGCTCTTC. It is translated as CASSPWGGSGGNEQLF. V usage is TRBV27 and J usage is TRBJ2-1; 7 bases match TRBD2. The germline CDR1 and CDR2 sequences are MNHEY and SMNVEV (reference sequence). The CDR3 length is 16 residues.

The V gene is TRBV11-2, the J gene TRBJ2-7, with 12 positions matching TRBD2. The CDR3 is 19 amino acids. With 8 bases clipped from V and 9 bases from J, the junction kept 26 bases outside the gene matches. The germline V gene has CDR1 SGHAT and CDR2 FQNNGV. In nucleotides, the CDR3 is TGTGCCAGCGGATACCCCCCTACCGGGACTAGCGGGCCCCAATGGAGGCAGTACTTC. Translation gives CASGYPPTGTSGPQWRQYF. Full variable domain (missing parts from reference TRBV11-2 and TRBJ2-7): EAGVAQSPRYKIIEKRQSVAFWCNPISGHATLYWYQQILGQGPKLLIQFQNNGVVDDSQLPKDRFSAERLKGVDSTLKIQPAKLEDSAVYLCASGYPPTGTSGPQWRQYFGPGTRLTVT.

This chain links TRBV10-3 with TRBJ2-5; D remains unclear. The CDR3 is made up of 11 amino acids. The ends were cut back, 7 bases at V and 4 bases at J, with 7 bases in the middle. Germline V gene lookup returns CDR1 ENHRY and CDR2 SYGVKD. This chain's CDR3 is CAIKKGETQYF. The CDR3 DNA follows: TGTGCCATCAAAAAGGGAGAGACCCAGTACTTC.

This clonotype was seen many times. This chain connects TRBV30 to TRBJ1-1, with D unresolved. The CDR3 spans 13 residues. V shed 4 bases and J shed 0 bases, with 9 bases lying between them. Germline loops: CDR1 GTSNPN, CDR2 SVGIG (reference sequence). The CDR3: CAWTHSLNTEAFF. Written as DNA, the CDR3 is TGTGCCTGGACACATTCCCTGAACACTGAAGCTTTCTTT.

This clonotype was observed a few times. At one end, the junction sequence differs from germline, possibly due to a read error. The rearrangement uses TRBV6-1 and TRBJ1-1, with D hard to call. The germline V gene encodes CDR1 MNHNS and CDR2 SASEGT. The CDR3 covers 14 residues. For the CDR3, the DNA is TGTGCCAGCAATGAATGGCTAGGTGACACTGAAGCTTTCTTT. It specifies CASNEWLGDTEAFF.

V usage is TRBV6-9 and J usage is TRBJ2-3; 8 bases are a match to TRBD1. V lost 3 bases, J lost 4 bases, and 6 bases stayed unmatched. Germline CDR1 MNHGY, CDR2 SVAAGI. The CDR3 sequence is 15 residues long. The CDR3 DNA sequence: TGTGCCAGCAGTTACCGGACAGGGAGGTCAGATACGCAGTATTTT. This codes for CASSYRTGRSDTQYF.

This clonotype was counted a few times. V gene TRBV30 combines with J gene TRBJ2-7, with D possibly matching TRBD1 (5 bases). The CDR3 spans 13 residues. The germline CDR1 and CDR2 sequences are GTSNPN and SVGIG (reference sequence). V shed 3 bases and J shed 5 bases, with 14 bases lying between them. The CDR3 DNA reads TGTGCCTGGAGCCCGCCCCTGGACAACGAGCAGTACTTC. Its protein product is CAWSPPLDNEQYF.

This clonotype was found a few times. This chain joins TRBV5-5 and TRBJ1-1; 9 bases align to TRBD1. V was clipped by 0 bases and J by 10 bases; unmatched bases: 7. CDR3 length: 14 residues. Germline values: CDR1 SGHKS, CDR2 YYEKEE (reference sequence). In nucleotides, the CDR3 is TGTGCCAGCAGCTTGGTGGGACAGGGAGGTCCAGCTTTCTTT. Translated, it gives CASSLVGQGGPAFF.

In its sample, this clonotype was seen a few times. This chain joins TRBV12-3 or TRBV12-4 and TRBJ1-5, with D possibly matching TRBD1 (6 bases). The CDR3 is 13 residues long. Trimming pared 10 bases from V and 4 bases from J, leaving 14 bases between. The CDR3, as DNA: TGTGCCATCGCGCAGGGGCCTAATCAGCCCCAGCATTTT. Amino acid sequence: CAIAQGPNQPQHF.

The chain combines TRBV20-1 with TRBJ1-6; tentative D call: TRBD1 (6 bases). CDR1 and CDR2 (germline): DFQATT, SNEGSKA (reference sequence). V was pared by 1 base and J by 8 bases, with 21 bases between. This CDR3 spans 17 amino acids. CDR3 nucleotide sequence: TGCAGTGCTAGAGGAGAGGGTTGGGGGCTGATGGATTCACCCCTCCACTTT. This encodes CSARGEGWGLMDSPLHF.

The CDR3 reads CASGDSSRRGEQFF. In DNA form, the CDR3 reads TGTGCCAGCGGGGACTCTTCACGGAGAGGGGAGCAGTTCTTC. J is TRBJ2-1 and V is TRBV12-3 or TRBV12-4, with D possibly TRBD2 on 6 matching bases. The V and J ends lost 8 bases and 10 bases respectively, with 21 bases between them. CDR3 size: 14 residues.

Worth noting for this clonotype: A clone one base away is much larger, so this may be a read error. The chain joins TRBV5-1 to TRBJ2-3; D unclear. Trimming stripped 7 bases from V and 2 bases from J, with 17 bases between. Germline CDR1 SGHRS, CDR2 YFSETQ. The CDR3 totals 15 residues. CDR3 nucleotides: TGCGCCAGCGACCTCGGCGGCCAGAACACAGATACGCAGTATTTT. Its translation: CASDLGGQNTDTQYF.

This clonotype occurred a few times. The chain is built from TRBV7-2 and TRBJ1-3; D is undetermined. CDR1 and CDR2 from the germline V gene are SGHTA and FQGNSA. The V and J ends lost 5 bases and 0 bases respectively, with 8 bases between them. The CDR3 runs to 14 residues. As DNA, the CDR3 is TGTGCCAGCAGCCCCCTTATCTCTGGAAACACCATATATTTT. It encodes CASSPLISGNTIYF.

This clonotype has ten or more counts. V gene TRBV3-1 combines with J gene TRBJ2-7; 10 positions match TRBD1. Germline V gene lookup returns CDR1 LGHDT and CDR2 YNNKEL (reference sequence). V lost 1 base to trimming and J lost 8 bases; unmatched junction nucleotides: 5. The CDR3 consists of 14 residues. CDR3 sequence reads: CASSQGRQGAKQYF. CDR3 nucleotides: TGTGCCAGCAGCCAAGGTAGACAGGGGGCAAAGCAGTACTTC.

The table lists this clonotype with a few counts. V and J are TRBV9 and TRBJ2-3; D is undetermined. The germline V and J ends were trimmed by 1 base and 5 bases, with 11 bases remaining between them. Germline V gene sequence: CDR1 SGDLS, CDR2 YYNGEE. The CDR3 spans 14 residues. CDR3 residues: CASSVLPAGDTQYF. The DNA for the CDR3 is TGTGCCAGCAGCGTACTCCCGGCAGGAGATACGCAGTATTTT.

There are a few counts of this clonotype. V gene TRBV18 combines with J gene TRBJ2-1; D perhaps matches TRBD2 (6 bases). This CDR3 region has 16 residues. Germline V CDR1 and CDR2: KGHSH, LQKENI. V dropped 1 base and J dropped 0 bases, with 10 bases sitting between them. The DNA of the CDR3 is TGTGCCAGCTCACCACTGGAGGGGAGCTCCTACAATGAGCAGTTCTTC. This translates into CASSPLEGSSYNEQFF.

V gene TRBV7-3 combines with J gene TRBJ1-2; D is perhaps TRBD1 (5 bases). The germline V gene has CDR1 SGHTA and CDR2 FQGTGA. The CDR3 contains 14 residues. V was pared by 5 bases and J by 6 bases, with 16 bases between. In DNA, the CDR3 is TGTGCCAGCAGCCGACAGCCGGGGTTCGATGGCTACACCTTC. This gives the protein CASSRQPGFDGYTF.

In regard to this clonotype: Without the conserved terminal phenylalanine or tryptophan, this CDR3 likely stems from a read error. V and J are TRBV9 and TRBJ2-3; TRBD2 aligns across 7 bases. The CDR3 contains 15 residues. Germline V gives CDR1 SGDLS, CDR2 YYNGEE. The V and J ends lost 0 bases and 0 bases, in that order; junction bases with no gene match: 1. The CDR3 sequence: CASSVGEGSTDTQYL. As DNA, the CDR3 is TGTGCCAGCAGCGTAGGGGAGGGGAGCACAGATACGCAGTATCTT.

In regard to this clonotype: Relative to the germline gene, one junction end is altered; a read error may explain this. The chain joins TRBV29-1 to TRBJ2-5, with 8 bases identical to TRBD2. The V gene's germline CDR1 is SQVTM and CDR2 ANQGSEA. The CDR3 loop spans 15 amino acids. CDR3 region: CSVDRAGTSLGTRYF. CDR3 sequence (DNA): TGCAGCGTTGACCGGGCTGGGACTAGTCTCGGGACCCGGTACTTC. The full variable domain, rest sourced from reference TRBV29-1 and TRBJ2-5, is SAVISQKPSRDICQRGTSLTIQCQVDSQVTMMFWYRQQPGQSLTLIATANQGSEATYESGFVIDKFPISRPNLTFSTLTVSNMSPEDSSIYLCSVDRAGTSLGTRYFGPGTRLLVL.

V gene TRBV12-3 or TRBV12-4 combines with J gene TRBJ2-4, with D possibly TRBD2 on 5 matching bases. This CDR3 is 14 amino acids long. V lost 7 bases and J 5 bases, leaving 15 bases between the germline ends. This chain's CDR3 is CASTLPGVENIQYF. In DNA form, the CDR3 reads TGTGCCAGCACCCTACCCGGGGTCGAAAACATTCAGTACTTC.

The chain carries TRBV20-1 and TRBJ2-3; the D gene is possibly TRBD1 (6 bases). This CDR3 region has 16 residues. V gave up 3 bases and J gave up 0 bases, with 16 bases separating them. Germline loops: CDR1 DFQATT, CDR2 SNEGSKA (reference sequence). CDR3 DNA sequence: TGCAGTGCTAGTGGGGGCGGCGGGTGGAGCACAGATACGCAGTATTTT. This codes for CSASGGGGWSTDTQYF.

The chain joins TRBV3-1 to TRBJ2-7; unclear D gene. Germline V lookup: CDR1 LGHDT, CDR2 YNNKEL (reference sequence). V lost 5 bases and J 0 bases, leaving 14 bases between the germline ends. The CDR3 loop spans 15 amino acids. CDR3 region: CASSFGRLSSYEQYF. Written as DNA, the CDR3 is TGTGCCAGCAGCTTCGGACGGTTGAGCTCCTACGAGCAGTACTTC.

The sample holds many counts of this clonotype. The V call is TRBV11-1, the J call TRBJ2-5, with D uncertain. CDR1 is SGHAT and CDR2 is FQDESV in the germline V gene (reference sequence). V was clipped by 2 bases and J by 3 bases, with 13 bases between them. The CDR3 contains 15 residues. CDR3 in DNA: TGTGCCAGCAGCTTAAAATTGGAGAAAAAAGAGACCCAGTACTTC. Protein: CASSLKLEKKETQYF. Full variable domain (rest looked up from reference TRBV11-1 and TRBJ2-5): EAEVAQSPRYKITEKSQAVAFWCDPISGHATLYWYRQILGQGPELLVQFQDESVVDDSQLPKDRFSAERLKGVDSTLKIQPAELGDSAMYLCASSLKLEKKETQYFGPGTRLLVL.

This clonotype occurred a few times. The chain recombines TRBV4-1 with TRBJ2-1; a weak D match, TRBD1 (6 bases). The germline gives CDR1 MGHRA, CDR2 YSYEKL. The germline V and J ends were trimmed by 4 bases and 9 bases, with 16 bases remaining between them. The CDR3 is 14 amino acids. As DNA, the CDR3 is TGCGCCAGCAGCCTCACCGGGACACAGGGTGAGCAGTTCTTC. Protein: CASSLTGTQGEQFF.

This clonotype turned up a few times. This chain connects TRBV7-9 to TRBJ2-1, with TRBD2 matching 7 bases. The V and J ends lost 3 bases and 6 bases, in that order; junction bases with no gene match: 5. This CDR3 is 14 amino acids long. Germline V gene sequence: CDR1 SEHNR, CDR2 FQNEAQ (reference sequence). The CDR3 sequence: CASSLGGYGNEQFF. CDR3 in DNA: TGTGCCAGCAGCTTGGGGGGGTATGGCAATGAGCAGTTCTTC.

In its sample, this clonotype was seen a few times. This sequence joins TRBV6-1 and TRBJ1-1, with a possible D match to TRBD1 (6 bases). Trimming cost V 8 bases and J 5 bases, with 9 bases left between them. CDR1 is MNHNS, CDR2 SASEGT, per germline. The CDR3 covers 11 residues. The CDR3 DNA follows: TGTGCCAGCGGGGGGCGAACTGAAGCTTTCTTT. Encoded protein: CASGGRTEAFF.

Turning to this clonotype: The junction does not match germline at one end; this may be a read error. CDR3 in DNA: TGTACCAGCAGCCCTGCAGCGGGTTACTACAATGAGCAGTTCTTC. Its translation: CTSSPAAGYYNEQFF. This chain uses TRBV7-6 with TRBJ2-1; D possibly corresponds to TRBD2 (6 bases). Germline V gives CDR1 SGHVS, CDR2 FNYEAQ. This CDR3 spans 15 amino acids.

This clonotype has more than one count but fewer than ten. The chain is built from TRBV4-1 and TRBJ2-3, with TRBD2 matching 9 bases. V lost 1 base to trimming and J lost 2 bases; unmatched junction nucleotides: 4. The CDR3 spans 16 residues. The germline CDR1 and CDR2 sequences are MGHRA and YSYEKL. CDR3 nucleotides: TGCGCCAGCAGCCAAGTGGGGACTAGCTTCACAGATACGCAGTATTTT. This sequence encodes CASSQVGTSFTDTQYF.

This clonotype was detected a few times. V usage is TRBV7-9 and J usage is TRBJ2-5, with 13 bases fitting TRBD2. CDR3 length equals 16 residues. CDR1 is SEHNR and CDR2 is FQNEAQ in the germline V gene (reference sequence). J gave up 4 bases and V 4 bases, and 6 bases lay outside the gene matches. The CDR3 loop reads CASSSGLAGVRETQYF. The CDR3 DNA reads as TGTGCCAGCAGCTCCGGACTAGCGGGGGTTAGAGAGACCCAGTACTTC. The whole variable domain, remainder taken from reference TRBV7-9 and TRBJ2-5, is DTGVSQNPRHKITKRGQNVTFRCDPISEHNRLYWYRQTLGQGPEFLTYFQNEAQLEKSRLLSDRFSAERPKGSFSTLEIQRTEQGDSAMYLCASSSGLAGVRETQYFGPGTRLLVL.

CDR3 region: CASSLGPSGSGEQFF. In nucleotides, the CDR3 is TGTGCCAGCAGCTTAGGCCCCTCGGGGTCGGGTGAGCAGTTCTTC. The chain couples TRBV7-3 to TRBJ2-1; D may be TRBD2 (5 bases). From germline, CDR1 is SGHTA and CDR2 FQGTGA. V lost 2 bases and J lost 9, with 17 bases in between. The CDR3 runs 15 residues.

J is TRBJ2-1 and V is TRBV10-3, with D unresolved. V shed 6 bases and J shed 5 bases, with 8 bases lying between them. The germline V gene has CDR1 ENHRY and CDR2 SYGVKD. The CDR3 covers 12 residues. DNA for the CDR3: TGTGCCATCAGGCAGAGCCACAATGAGCAGTTCTTC. Its translation: CAIRQSHNEQFF.